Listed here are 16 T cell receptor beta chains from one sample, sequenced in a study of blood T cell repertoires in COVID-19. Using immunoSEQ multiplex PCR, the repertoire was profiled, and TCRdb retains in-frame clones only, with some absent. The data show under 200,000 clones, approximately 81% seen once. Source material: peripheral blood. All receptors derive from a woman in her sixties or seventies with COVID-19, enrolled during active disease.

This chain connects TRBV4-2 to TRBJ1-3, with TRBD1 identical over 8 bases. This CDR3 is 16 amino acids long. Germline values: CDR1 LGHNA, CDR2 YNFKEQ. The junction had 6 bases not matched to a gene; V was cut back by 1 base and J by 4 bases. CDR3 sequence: CASSQGAGGDGNTIYF. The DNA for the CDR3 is TGTGCCAGCAGCCAAGGTGCAGGGGGCGACGGAAACACCATATATTTT.

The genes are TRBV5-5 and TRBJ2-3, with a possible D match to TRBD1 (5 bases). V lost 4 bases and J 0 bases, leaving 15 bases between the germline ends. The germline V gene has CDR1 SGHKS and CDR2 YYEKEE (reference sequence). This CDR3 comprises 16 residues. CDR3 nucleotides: TGTGCCAGCAGCCCTACTCCCAGGGAAAGCACAGATACGCAGTATTTT. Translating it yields CASSPTPRESTDTQYF.

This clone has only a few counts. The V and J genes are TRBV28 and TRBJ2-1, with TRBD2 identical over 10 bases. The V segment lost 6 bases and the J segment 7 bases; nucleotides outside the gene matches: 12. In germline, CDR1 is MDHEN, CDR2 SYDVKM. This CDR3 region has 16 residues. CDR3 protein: CASRDASGRARNEQFF. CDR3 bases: TGTGCCAGCAGGGACGCTAGCGGGAGAGCTAGGAATGAGCAGTTCTTC. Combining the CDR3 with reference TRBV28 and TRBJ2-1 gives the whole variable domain DVKVTQSSRYLVKRTGEKVFLECVQDMDHENMFWYRQDPGLGLRLIYFSYDVKMKEKGDIPEGYSVSREKKERFSLILESASTNQTSMYLCASRDASGRARNEQFFGPGTRLTVL.

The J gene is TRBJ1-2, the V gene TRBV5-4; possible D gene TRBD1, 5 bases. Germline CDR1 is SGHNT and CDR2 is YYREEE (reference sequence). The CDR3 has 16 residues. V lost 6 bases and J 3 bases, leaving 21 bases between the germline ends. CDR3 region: CASTDRAGPRDYGYTF. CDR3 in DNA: TGTGCCAGCACCGACCGGGCGGGGCCTCGGGACTATGGCTACACCTTC.

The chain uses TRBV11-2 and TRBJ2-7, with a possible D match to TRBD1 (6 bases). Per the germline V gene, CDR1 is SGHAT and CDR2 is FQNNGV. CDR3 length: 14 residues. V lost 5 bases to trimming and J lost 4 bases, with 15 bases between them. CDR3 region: CASSPLGGGYEQYV. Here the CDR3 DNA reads TGTGCCAGCAGCCCCCTTGGGGGCGGGTACGAGCAGTACGTC.

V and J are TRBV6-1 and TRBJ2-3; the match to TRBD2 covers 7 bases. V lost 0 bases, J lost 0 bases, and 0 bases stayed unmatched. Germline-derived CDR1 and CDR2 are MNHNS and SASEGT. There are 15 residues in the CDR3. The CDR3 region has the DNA TGTGCCAGCAGTGAAGCTAGCGGGAGCACAGATACGCAGTATTTT. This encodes CASSEASGSTDTQYF.

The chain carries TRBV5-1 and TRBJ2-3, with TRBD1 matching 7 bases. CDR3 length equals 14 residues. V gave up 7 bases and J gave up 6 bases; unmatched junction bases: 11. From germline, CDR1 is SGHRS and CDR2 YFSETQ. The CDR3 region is CASQQGQQRDTQYF. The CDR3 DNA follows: TGCGCCAGCCAACAGGGACAGCAAAGGGATACGCAGTATTTT.

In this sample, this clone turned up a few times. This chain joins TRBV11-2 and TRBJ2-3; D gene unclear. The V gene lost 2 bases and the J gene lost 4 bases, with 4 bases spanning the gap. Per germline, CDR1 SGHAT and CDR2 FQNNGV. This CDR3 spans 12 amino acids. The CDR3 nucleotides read TGTGCCAGCAGCTTATTCTCAGATACGCAGTATTTT. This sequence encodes CASSLFSDTQYF.

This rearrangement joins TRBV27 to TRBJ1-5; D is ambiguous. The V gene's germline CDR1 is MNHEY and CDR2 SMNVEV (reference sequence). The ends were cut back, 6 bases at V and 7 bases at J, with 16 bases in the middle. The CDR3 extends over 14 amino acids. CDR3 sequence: CASSLGGIPQPQHF. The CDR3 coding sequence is TGTGCCAGCAGCCTAGGAGGGATTCCGCAGCCCCAGCATTTT.

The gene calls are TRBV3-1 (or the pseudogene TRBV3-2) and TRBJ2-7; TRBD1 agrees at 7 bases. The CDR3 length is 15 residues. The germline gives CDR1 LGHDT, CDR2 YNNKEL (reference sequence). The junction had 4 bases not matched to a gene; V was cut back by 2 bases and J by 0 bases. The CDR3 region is CASSQNRDSSYEQYV. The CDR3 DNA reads TGTGCCAGCAGCCAAAACCGGGACAGCTCCTACGAGCAGTACGTC.

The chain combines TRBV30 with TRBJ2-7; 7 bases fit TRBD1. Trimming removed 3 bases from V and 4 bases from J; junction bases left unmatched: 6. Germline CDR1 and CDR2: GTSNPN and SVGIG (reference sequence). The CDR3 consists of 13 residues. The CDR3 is CAWRGQNTYEQYF. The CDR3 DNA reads TGTGCCTGGAGGGGACAGAATACATACGAGCAGTACTTC.

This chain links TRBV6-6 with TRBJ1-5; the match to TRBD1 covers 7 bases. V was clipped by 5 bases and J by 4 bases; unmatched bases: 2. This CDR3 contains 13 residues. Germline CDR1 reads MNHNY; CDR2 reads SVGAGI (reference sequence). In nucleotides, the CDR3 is TGTGCCAGCAGTCTGACAGGGAATCAGCCCCAGCATTTT. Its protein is CASSLTGNQPQHF.

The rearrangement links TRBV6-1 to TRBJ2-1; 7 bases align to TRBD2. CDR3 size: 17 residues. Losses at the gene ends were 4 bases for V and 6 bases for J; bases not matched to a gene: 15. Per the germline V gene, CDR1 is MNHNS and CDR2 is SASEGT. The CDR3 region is CASSVPAGGRVGNEQFF. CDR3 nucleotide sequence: TGTGCCAGCAGTGTCCCGGCGGGCGGGAGAGTAGGCAATGAGCAGTTCTTC.

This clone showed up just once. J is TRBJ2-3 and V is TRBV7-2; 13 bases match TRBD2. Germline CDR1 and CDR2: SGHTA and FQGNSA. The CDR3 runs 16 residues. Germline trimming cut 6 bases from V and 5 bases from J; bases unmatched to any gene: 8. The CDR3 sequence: CASSSRTSGRRDTQYF. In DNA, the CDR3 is TGTGCCAGCAGTTCCCGGACTAGCGGGAGAAGAGATACGCAGTATTTT.

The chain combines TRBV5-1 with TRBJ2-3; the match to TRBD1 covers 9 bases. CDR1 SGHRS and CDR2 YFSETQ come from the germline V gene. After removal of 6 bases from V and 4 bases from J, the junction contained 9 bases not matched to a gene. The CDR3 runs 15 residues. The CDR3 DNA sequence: TGCGCCAGCACCGCCACAGGGGGCCCCGCAGATACGCAGTATTTT. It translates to CASTATGGPADTQYF.

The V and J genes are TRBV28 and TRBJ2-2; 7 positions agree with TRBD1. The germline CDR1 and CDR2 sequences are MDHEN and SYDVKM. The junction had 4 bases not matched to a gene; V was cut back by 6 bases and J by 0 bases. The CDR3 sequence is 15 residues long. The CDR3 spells CASSLTGTNTGELFF. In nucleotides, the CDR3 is TGTGCCAGCAGCCTGACAGGGACGAACACCGGGGAGCTGTTTTTT. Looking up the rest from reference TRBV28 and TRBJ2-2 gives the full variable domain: DVKVTQSSRYLVKRTGEKVFLECVQDMDHENMFWYRQDPGLGLRLIYFSYDVKMKEKGDIPEGYSVSREKKERFSLILESASTNQTSMYLCASSLTGTNTGELFFGEGSRLTVL.